This paragraph reports one T cell receptor (beta chain). This clone came up many times. There is no known antigen for this receptor. No base-level quality is on record; no much larger clone is a single base apart. Per the germline V gene, MGHDK is the CDR1 and SYGVNS is the CDR2. The CDR3 goes from the cysteine to the phenylalanine over 14 residues. The sequence is cut down to CDR3 DNA, 42 bases in frame from base 1. V lost 6 bases and J lost 2 bases, and the count of bases not matched to a germline gene is 3. TCRbeta CDR3 regions were amplified from genomic DNA using the immunoSEQ Assay, a bias-controlled multiplex PCR. As for how the authors treated the data: Nucleated cell counts per sample were estimated from amplification of reference gene primers within the assay. To quantify the absolute abundance of each unique TCRbeta CDR3 rearrangement, sequence reads were collapsed and filtered. For each sample, productive Simpson clonality was calculated as the square root of Simpson's diversity index across productive rearrangements. TCRdb provides this immuneACCESS table in a form limited to in-frame rearrangements. Some clones are lacking; in checked studies, under half of them reflect an unresolved V gene, and why the rest are absent is not known. That table gives V, J and clone size, and the DNA gave D and trimming. This sample gives 85,000 to 130,000 clones in total; about 80% of them show up just once. The ten biggest clones cover 2.5% to 4% of the sample.

The data were obtained in a study of blood T cell repertoires in COVID-19 (dated by TCRdb to about 2020). Concerning the study at large: Collaborator samples came from the United States, Italy and Spain and covered acute and convalescent phases of COVID-19. The prospective study material was composed of cDNA or gDNA derived from T cells, B-cell-depleted T cells, or PBMCs. A freely available public database, intended as a resource for researchers studying the immune response to SARS-CoV-2, is where the repertoires were released. HLA class I and class II types, where available, came from metadata supplied by the sample provider rather than from assay-based typing. The samples were drawn from the first 160 participants of the ongoing ImmuneRACE study and from over a thousand subjects provided by 6 global collaborators. Deeply sampled blood TCRbeta repertoires from subjects exposed to, actively infected with, or recovered from COVID-19 were included in the dataset. Sample metadata almost always included a de-identified subject ID, COVID-19 status, age in years and sex. The study at large found these results: Clinical and demographic metadata were provided uncurated, with the amount varying by source and participant.

The collaborating institutions used their own protocols to collect whole blood in K2EDTA tubes. Collaborator samples were shipped for TCRbeta analysis as frozen whole blood, isolated PBMCs, or DNA extracted from either sample type. This TCR was recovered from a woman of 80 years or more with active or convalescent COVID-19. In this chain, TRBV25-1 is recombined with TRBJ2-2; 7 central bases correspond to TRBD1. Sample: peripheral blood. DNA sequence: TGTGCCAGCAGCCGGGACAGAAACACCGGGGAGCTGTTTTTT. It is translated as CASSRDRNTGELFF.